This T cell receptor beta chain is from a study of T cell changes during pregnancy in multiple sclerosis. Libraries were prepared by immunoSEQ multiplex PCR; TCRdb keeps only in-frame clonotypes and omits some of them. The sample shows about 77,000 clones, 89% of them seen only once. The material sequenced was peripheral blood, taken before pregnancy. This sequence was found in a female donor with multiple sclerosis, enrolled in a pregnancy study.

The CDR3 DNA reads as TGTGCCAGCTCAACGACAGGGCCCACTGAAGCTTTCTTT. It codes for CASSTTGPTEAFF. The chain carries TRBV18 and TRBJ1-1, with TRBD1 identical over 7 bases. The germline gives CDR1 KGHSH, CDR2 LQKENI. The J segment lost 4 bases and the V segment lost 5 bases, leaving 4 bases of the junction unmatched. The CDR3 is 13 amino acids.